This T cell receptor (beta chain) was identified in a study of T cell changes during pregnancy in multiple sclerosis. Sequencing used immunoSEQ multiplex PCR; TCRdb keeps in-frame clones, though not all of them. This table holds about 110,000 clones, 92% found once. Between the trimmed V and J ends, which lost 4 bases and 5 bases, there was a span of 8 bases. This CDR3 has 13 amino acids. Per germline, CDR1 LNHDA and CDR2 SQIVND (reference sequence). The specimen comprised peripheral blood, sampled in the third trimester of pregnancy. The chain carries TRBV19 and TRBJ2-2; D is unclear. The sequence derives from a female donor in good health, enrolled as a control in a pregnancy study. The CDR3: CASSKQLTGELFF. In DNA form, the CDR3 reads TGTGCCAGTAGTAAACAGCTAACCGGGGAGCTGTTTTTT.